These 8 T cell receptor beta chains share one sample of origin, sequenced in a study of T cell changes during pregnancy in multiple sclerosis. The method was immunoSEQ multiplex PCR; TCRdb's version includes in-frame clones alone and lacks a portion of them. The sample yields around 70,000 clones, roughly 94% seen once. This sample comprised peripheral blood, obtained in the third trimester of pregnancy. These receptors all come from a female donor with multiple sclerosis, enrolled in a pregnancy study.

This chain joins TRBV7-8 and TRBJ2-2, with D maybe TRBD2 (6 bases). The CDR3 is made up of 14 amino acids. Germline CDR1 is SGHVS and CDR2 is FQNEAQ. The V end was cut by 0 bases, the J end by 5 bases, with 7 bases between. CDR3 loop: CASSLAGGTGELFF. CDR3 bases: TGTGCCAGCAGCTTAGCGGGGGGAACCGGGGAGCTGTTTTTT. The entire variable domain, with the rest obtained from reference TRBV7-8 and TRBJ2-2, is as follows: GAGVSQSPRYKVAKRGQDVALRCDPISGHVSLFWYQQALGQGPEFLTYFQNEAQLDKSGLPSDRFFAERPEGSVSTLKIQRTQQEDSAVYLCASSLAGGTGELFFGEGSRLTVL.

The gene calls are TRBV7-2 and TRBJ2-7; 11 nucleotides match TRBD2. The CDR3 contains 15 residues. The V gene's germline CDR1 is SGHTA and CDR2 FQGNSA. Losses at the gene ends were 3 bases for V and 4 bases for J; bases not matched to a gene: 5. The CDR3 sequence: CASSLFLAGGYEQYF. The CDR3, as DNA: TGTGCCAGCAGCTTGTTCCTAGCGGGGGGATACGAGCAGTACTTC.

This clone is a singleton in its sample. This chain links TRBV9 with TRBJ2-1; 8 bases are shared with TRBD1. Germline lookup yields CDR1 SGDLS and CDR2 YYNGEE. The V and J ends lost 0 bases and 3 bases, in that order; junction bases with no gene match: 2. There are 15 residues in the CDR3. CDR3 nucleotide sequence: TGTGCCAGCAGCGTAGAACAGGGGGTCTACAATGAGCAGTTCTTC. This translates into CASSVEQGVYNEQFF.

This clone appeared a few times. The chain employs TRBV7-9 and TRBJ2-7, with 10 bases identical to TRBD2. Losses at the gene ends were 5 bases for V and 6 bases for J; bases not matched to a gene: 7. This CDR3 has 14 residues. Germline V gene data show CDR1 as SEHNR and CDR2 as FQNEAQ (reference sequence). CDR3 protein: CASSQSGLAFEQYF. In nucleotides, the CDR3 is TGTGCCAGCAGCCAATCGGGACTAGCGTTCGAGCAGTACTTC.

CDR3 amino acids: CASSIRGQGNTIYF. The CDR3, as DNA: TGTGCCAGTAGTATACGAGGACAGGGGAACACCATATATTTT. The V call is TRBV19, the J call TRBJ1-3, with 9 bases that match TRBD1. Looked up from germline, CDR1 is LNHDA and CDR2 is SQIVND (reference sequence). This CDR3 is 14 amino acids long. The ends lost 2 bases at V and 7 bases at J; junction bases unmatched: 3.

This clone appeared a single time. The rearrangement joins TRBV6-5 to TRBJ2-5; TRBD1 matches 7 bases. There are 16 residues in the CDR3. V dropped 2 bases and J dropped 0; count of bases not matched to a gene: 6. Germline V gene lookup returns CDR1 MNHEY and CDR2 SVGAGI. The CDR3 spells CASSYSGQAYQETQYF. For the CDR3, the DNA is TGTGCCAGCAGTTACAGTGGACAGGCTTACCAAGAGACCCAGTACTTC.

CDR3 sequence (DNA): TGTGCCAGCAGACCAGACATTAGCAATCAGCCCCAGCATTTT. It is translated as CASRPDISNQPQHF. V and J are TRBV7-2 and TRBJ1-5, with no clear D. Trimming took off 6 bases at V and 0 bases at J, with 9 bases between the two ends. Looked up from germline, CDR1 is SGHTA and CDR2 is FQGNSA. This CDR3 contains 14 residues.

The V gene is TRBV6-9, the J gene TRBJ2-1, with TRBD1 matching 8 bases. J was trimmed by 2 bases and V by 11 bases; bases with no gene match: 14. CDR1 and CDR2 (germline): MNHGY, SVAAGI. This CDR3 has 16 residues. As DNA, the CDR3 is TGTGCCCTCGACCCCCCAAACAGGGGGACCTACAATGAGCAGTTCTTC. As protein: CALDPPNRGTYNEQFF.